The present entry profiles one TCR beta chain with its context. Its target is unknown. The sequenced template was cDNA made from the entire isolated RNA. The protocol was immunoSEQ multiplex PCR, while the TCRdb copy is restricted to in-frame clones and leaves out a portion. The sample lists about 260,000 clones, about 63% occurring once. This sample is drawn from a study of beta chain features in type 1 diabetes. Study at large: Examination covered over 85,000,000 sorted cells spanning all samples.

Study-wide findings and caveats: Fewer insertions but more deletions were seen at VDJ junctions in type 1 diabetes patients.

This CDR3 is built from 15 residues. Trimming stripped 0 bases from V and 0 bases from J, with 9 bases between. CDR1 and CDR2 from the germline V gene are SGDLS and YYNGEE. The genes are TRBV9 and TRBJ1-2; D remains ambiguous. The sequenced sample consisted of naive CD4+ T cells from blood. This receptor was taken from a man aged 30 to 45 in good health. The CDR3 loop is CASSVDGRTNYGYTF. DNA for the CDR3: TGTGCCAGCAGCGTAGATGGCAGGACTAACTATGGCTACACCTTC.